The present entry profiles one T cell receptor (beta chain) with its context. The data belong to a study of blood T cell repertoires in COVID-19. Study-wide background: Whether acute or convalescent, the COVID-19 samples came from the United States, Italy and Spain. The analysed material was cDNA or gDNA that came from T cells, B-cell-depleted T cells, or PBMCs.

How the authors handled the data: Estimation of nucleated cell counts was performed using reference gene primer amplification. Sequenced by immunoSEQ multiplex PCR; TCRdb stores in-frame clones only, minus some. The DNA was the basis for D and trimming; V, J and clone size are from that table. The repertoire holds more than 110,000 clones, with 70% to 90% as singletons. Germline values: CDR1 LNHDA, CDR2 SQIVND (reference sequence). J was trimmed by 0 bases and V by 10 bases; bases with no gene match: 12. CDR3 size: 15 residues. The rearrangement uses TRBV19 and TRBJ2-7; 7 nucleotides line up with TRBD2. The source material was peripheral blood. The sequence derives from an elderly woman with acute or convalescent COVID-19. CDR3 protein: CATEGRAESSYEQYF. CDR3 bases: TGTGCCACCGAAGGGAGGGCGGAGAGCTCCTACGAGCAGTACTTC.